Following are 26 T cell receptor beta chains from one sample sequenced in a study of beta chain features in type 1 diabetes. General study results and limits: TCRB CDR3 length was moderately but significantly reduced in all four CD4+ subsets of Type 1 diabetes patients.

What these receptors recognize is not known. What was sequenced were expressed TCRB transcripts, since all of the isolated RNA had been reverse transcribed. Only in-frame clones appear in the TCRdb table, and some are missing; sequencing was by immunoSEQ multiplex PCR. This table holds around 260,000 clones, approximately 25% found once. Sequenced sample: naive CD4+ T cells from blood. These receptors originate from a woman aged 25 to 39 with type 1 diabetes.

This clone was found a few times. CDR3 in DNA: TGTGCCAGCAGCTTACGCCTAGCGGGAGTCGAGGTAGAGACCCAGTACTTC. It codes for CASSLRLAGVEVETQYF. The genes are TRBV13 and TRBJ2-5, with 10 bases fitting TRBD2. From germline, CDR1 is PRHDT and CDR2 FYEKMQ (reference sequence). Trimming removed 2 bases from V and 4 bases from J; junction bases left unmatched: 10. The CDR3 loop spans 17 amino acids.

V and J are TRBV28 and TRBJ2-4, with TRBD1 identical over 7 bases. CDR3 size: 15 residues. With V trimmed by 7 bases and J by 10 bases, 16 bases remained unmatched. CDR1 MDHEN and CDR2 SYDVKM come from the germline V gene. The chain's CDR3 is CASTNPGKGAMIQYF. The CDR3 region has the DNA TGTGCCAGCACCAACCCGGGGAAGGGGGCGATGATTCAGTACTTC.

The CDR3: CASSFGASGGQETQYF. CDR3 DNA: TGTGCCAGCAGCTTTGGGGCTAGCGGAGGGCAAGAGACCCAGTACTTC. This chain links TRBV7-9 with TRBJ2-5; TRBD2 matches 7 bases. With 3 bases clipped from V and 2 bases from J, the junction kept 9 bases outside the gene matches. This CDR3 has 16 amino acids. The V gene's germline CDR1 is SEHNR and CDR2 FQNEAQ (reference sequence).

The CDR3: CSSGLRGGNTEAFF. CDR3 DNA: TGCAGCTCCGGCTTGAGGGGGGGAAACACTGAAGCTTTCTTT. The chain links TRBV29-1 to TRBJ1-1; D is perhaps TRBD1 (6 bases). Germline V gene data show CDR1 as SQVTM and CDR2 as ANQGSEA. With 8 bases removed from V and 2 bases from J, the gap between germline ends came to 18 bases. The CDR3 is made up of 14 amino acids.

This chain joins TRBV29-1 and TRBJ2-5, with D perhaps TRBD1 (6 bases). This CDR3 has 14 residues. Germline V gene data show CDR1 as SQVTM and CDR2 as ANQGSEA. V lost 2 bases, J lost 1 base, and 11 bases lay in between. DNA for the CDR3: TGCAGCGTTGAACCGGAGGACAGCCAAGAGACCCAGTACTTC. It is translated as CSVEPEDSQETQYF.

This clone has only a few counts. The chain uses TRBV13 and TRBJ2-1; 7 bases are shared with TRBD1. The CDR3 length is 13 residues. V gave up 7 bases and J gave up 7 bases; unmatched junction bases: 7. Germline CDR1 is PRHDT and CDR2 is FYEKMQ (reference sequence). CDR3 loop: CASTPGQRNEQFF. The CDR3 nucleotides are TGTGCCAGCACCCCGGGACAGAGAAATGAGCAGTTCTTC.

The J gene is TRBJ2-5, the V gene TRBV2; 7 positions match TRBD1. Looked up from germline, CDR1 is SNHLY and CDR2 is FYNNEI. This CDR3 has 14 amino acids. V was clipped by 4 bases and J by 9 bases; unmatched bases: 11. CDR3 in amino acids: CASSGQGTGSAQYF. CDR3 bases: TGTGCCAGCAGTGGACAGGGTACGGGTTCGGCCCAGTACTTC. The whole variable domain, filled in from reference TRBV2 and TRBJ2-5, reads EPEVTQTPSHQVTQMGQEVILRCVPISNHLYFYWYRQILGQKVEFLVSFYNNEISEKSEIFDDQFSVERPDGSNFTLKIRSTKLEDSAMYFCASSGQGTGSAQYFGPGTRLLVL.

The chain carries TRBV5-4 and TRBJ2-6; D is perhaps TRBD1 (5 bases). This CDR3 has 18 amino acids. The V gene lost 5 bases and the J gene lost 0 bases, with 18 bases spanning the gap. Germline-derived CDR1 and CDR2 are SGHNT and YYREEE (reference sequence). CDR3 DNA sequence: TGTGCCAGCAGAAGGGGCCCGGACGGAGACTCTGGGGCCAACGTCCTGACTTTC. This codes for CASRRGPDGDSGANVLTF.

CDR3 region: CASSYSTGNSGNTIYF. The CDR3 DNA is TGTGCCAGCAGTTACTCGACAGGAAACTCTGGAAACACCATATATTTT. V is TRBV6-5 and J is TRBJ1-3, with D possibly TRBD1 on 6 matching bases. V was shortened by 0 bases and J by 0 bases, with 9 bases between the two germline ends. CDR3 length: 16 amino acids. From germline, CDR1 is MNHEY and CDR2 SVGAGI.

The rearrangement links TRBV30 to TRBJ2-3, with TRBD2 matching over 10 bases. The trim removed 7 bases at V and 7 bases at J, leaving 14 bases unmatched. This CDR3 is 15 amino acids long. Germline CDR1 is GTSNPN and CDR2 is SVGIG (reference sequence). This CDR3 reads CASYLLAGVIYTQYF. CDR3 nucleotide sequence: TGTGCCTCGTACCTTCTAGCGGGAGTAATATATACGCAGTATTTT. The variable domain in full, with the rest retrieved from reference TRBV30 and TRBJ2-3, is SQTIHQWPATLVQPVGSPLSLECTVEGTSNPNLYWYRQAAGRGLQLLFYSVGIGQISSEVPQNLSASRPQDRQFILSSKKLLLSDSGFYLCASYLLAGVIYTQYFGPGTRLTVL.

This clone was seen only a few times. Here the CDR3 reads CASSSGQLGYTF. For the CDR3, the DNA is TGTGCCAGCAGCTCGGGACAGCTTGGCTACACCTTC. The genes are TRBV5-6 and TRBJ1-2; TRBD1 aligns across 7 bases. This CDR3 has 12 residues. V dropped 3 bases and J dropped 7; count of bases not matched to a gene: 3. The germline CDR1 and CDR2 sequences are SGHDT and YYEEEE.

This clone was counted between two and nine times. This sequence joins TRBV15 and TRBJ1-2, with D possibly TRBD1 on 5 matching bases. The V gene lost 0 bases and the J gene lost 3 bases, with 5 bases spanning the gap. The CDR3 is made up of 13 amino acids. CDR1 LNHNV and CDR2 YYDKDF come from the germline V gene (reference sequence). Here the CDR3 reads CATSRDRDYGYTF. CDR3 DNA: TGTGCCACCAGCAGAGACAGGGACTATGGCTACACCTTC.

This rearrangement joins TRBV28 to TRBJ2-7; tentatively, D is TRBD1 (5 bases). CDR3 length: 15 amino acids. Germline V CDR1 and CDR2: MDHEN, SYDVKM. The V end was cut by 5 bases, the J end by 0 bases, with 14 bases between. The CDR3 coding sequence is TGTGCCAGCAGTCCCCCGGCAGGGAACTCCTACGAGCAGTACTTC. It translates to CASSPPAGNSYEQYF.

This clone appeared a few times. The genes are TRBV6-1 and TRBJ1-2; a possible D gene is TRBD1 (5 bases). The CDR3 runs to 14 residues. Trimming cost V 7 bases and J 3 bases, with 15 bases left between them. The V gene's germline CDR1 is MNHNS and CDR2 SASEGT. In DNA form, the CDR3 reads TGTGCCAGCACTTCAGGGCATTTAGACTATGGCTACACCTTC. The encoded protein is CASTSGHLDYGYTF.

This clone showed up just a few times. The chain uses TRBV14 and TRBJ2-1; D gene uncertain. The CDR3 has 11 residues. Trimming took 1 base from V and 9 from J, leaving 4 bases between them. The germline V gene has CDR1 SGHDN and CDR2 FVKESK. This CDR3 is CASSQVSEQFF. Written as DNA, the CDR3 is TGTGCCAGCAGCCAAGTGAGTGAGCAGTTCTTC. The full variable domain, completed using reference TRBV14 and TRBJ2-1, is EAGVTQFPSHSVIEKGQTVTLRCDPISGHDNLYWYRRVMGKEIKFLLHFVKESKQDESGMPNNRFLAERTGGTYSTLKVQPAELEDSGVYFCASSQVSEQFFGPGTRLTVL.

This clone was detected only a few times. The V and J genes are TRBV30 and TRBJ1-5; weak D call: TRBD1 (6 bases). CDR3 size: 13 residues. Trimming cost V 3 bases and J 5 bases, with 11 bases left between them. Germline V gene data show CDR1 as GTSNPN and CDR2 as SVGIG (reference sequence). The CDR3 is CAWRQGTYQPQHF. CDR3 nucleotides: TGTGCCTGGAGACAGGGTACCTATCAGCCCCAGCATTTT. Full variable domain (remainder filled in from reference TRBV30 and TRBJ1-5): SQTIHQWPATLVQPVGSPLSLECTVEGTSNPNLYWYRQAAGRGLQLLFYSVGIGQISSEVPQNLSASRPQDRQFILSSKKLLLSDSGFYLCAWRQGTYQPQHFGDGTRLSIL.

Worth noting for this clone: One junction end disagrees with the germline gene, perhaps due to a read error. The chain has TRBV2 and TRBJ2-1; possible D gene TRBD2, 6 bases. Per germline, CDR1 SNHLY and CDR2 FYNNEI. This CDR3 region has 10 residues. Here the CDR3 reads CASSARASVF. The CDR3 coding sequence is TGTGCCAGCAGTGCTCGGGCTAGCGTCTTC.

In its sample, this clone was seen a few times. The chain uses TRBV5-4 and TRBJ2-3, with TRBD1 matching 8 bases. The V segment lost 6 bases and the J segment 8 bases; nucleotides outside the gene matches: 11. The CDR3 has 14 residues. CDR1 is SGHNT, CDR2 YYREEE, per germline (reference sequence). The CDR3 sequence: CASIMDRVQATQYF. CDR3 nucleotides: TGTGCCAGCATAATGGACAGGGTGCAAGCTACGCAGTATTTT.

The chain employs TRBV7-2 and TRBJ2-1; 8 nucleotides agree with TRBD1. With 7 bases clipped from V and 3 bases from J, the junction kept 5 bases outside the gene matches. This CDR3 comprises 14 residues. CDR1 is SGHTA, CDR2 FQGNSA, per germline. The CDR3 reads CASKPGQVYNEQFF. DNA for the CDR3: TGTGCCAGCAAACCGGGACAGGTCTACAATGAGCAGTTCTTC.

CDR3 nucleotides: TGTGCCAGCAGCCCACACCAGGGCCTCTATGGCTACACCTTC. The encoded protein is CASSPHQGLYGYTF. This chain uses TRBV5-4 with TRBJ1-2, with D possibly matching TRBD1 (5 bases). Germline loops: CDR1 SGHNT, CDR2 YYREEE (reference sequence). The V gene lost 4 bases and the J gene lost 4 bases, with 14 bases spanning the gap. This CDR3 is built from 14 residues.

The V gene is TRBV11-1, the J gene TRBJ1-1, with D perhaps matching TRBD1 (6 bases). The CDR3 length is 14 residues. V was pared by 1 base and J by 1 base, with 7 bases between. Germline V gene lookup returns CDR1 SGHAT and CDR2 FQDESV (reference sequence). The CDR3 sequence is CASSLGTANTEAFF. In nucleotides, the CDR3 is TGTGCCAGCAGCTTAGGGACAGCGAACACTGAAGCTTTCTTT.

The CDR3 nucleotides are TGTGCCTGGAGTGCCCTAAACAGGGGCGCTGCCCAGTACTTC. Translating it yields CAWSALNRGAAQYF. J is TRBJ2-5 and V is TRBV30, with 7 positions matching TRBD1. This CDR3 has 14 residues. V was clipped by 1 base and J by 9 bases; unmatched bases: 11. Looked up from germline, CDR1 is GTSNPN and CDR2 is SVGIG (reference sequence).

This chain connects TRBV18 to TRBJ2-5; D is perhaps TRBD1 (5 bases). Germline loops: CDR1 KGHSH, CDR2 LQKENI. This CDR3 has 15 residues. The V gene lost 3 bases and the J gene lost 4 bases, with 15 bases spanning the gap. The CDR3 loop reads CASSPNPGKGETQYF. The CDR3 DNA reads as TGTGCCAGCTCACCTAATCCAGGGAAGGGAGAGACCCAGTACTTC.

Here the CDR3 DNA reads TGTGCCAGCAGTGAAGTCGCTGAAGCTTTCTTT. Translation: CASSEVAEAFF. This chain connects TRBV6-1 to TRBJ1-1; no definite D call. This CDR3 comprises 11 residues. Germline lookup yields CDR1 MNHNS and CDR2 SASEGT. V was clipped by 1 base and J by 6 bases, with 3 bases between them.

This clone was counted a single time. The rearrangement links TRBV6-1 to TRBJ2-7; the D is unclear. The CDR3 extends over 13 amino acids. V lost 6 bases to trimming and J lost 3 bases, with 12 bases between them. Germline values: CDR1 MNHNS, CDR2 SASEGT. The CDR3 DNA reads TGTGCCAGCAGCGCAAAACCCGGCTACGAGCAGTACTTC. Translation gives CASSAKPGYEQYF.

The chain carries TRBV4-2 and TRBJ2-1, with 10 positions matching TRBD2. The CDR3 contains 17 residues. From germline, CDR1 is LGHNA and CDR2 YNFKEQ. J gave up 4 bases and V 0 bases, and 6 bases lay outside the gene matches. As DNA, the CDR3 is TGTGCCAGCAGCCAAGATAGATTGGGACTAGCGTACAATGAGCAGTTCTTC. The encoded protein is CASSQDRLGLAYNEQFF.